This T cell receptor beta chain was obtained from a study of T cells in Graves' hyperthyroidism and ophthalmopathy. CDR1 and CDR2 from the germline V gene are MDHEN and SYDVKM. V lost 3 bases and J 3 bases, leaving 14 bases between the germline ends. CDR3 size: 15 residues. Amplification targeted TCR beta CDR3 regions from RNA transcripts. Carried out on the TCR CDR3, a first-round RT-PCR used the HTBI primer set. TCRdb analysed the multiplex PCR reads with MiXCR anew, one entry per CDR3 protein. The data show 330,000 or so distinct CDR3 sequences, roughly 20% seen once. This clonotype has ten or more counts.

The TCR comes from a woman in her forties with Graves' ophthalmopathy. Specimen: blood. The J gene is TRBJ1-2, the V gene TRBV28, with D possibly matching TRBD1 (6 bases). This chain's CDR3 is CASSFFTGRDYGYTF. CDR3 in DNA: TGTGCCAGCAGTTTTTTCACAGGGAGGGACTATGGCTACACCTTC.